This TCR beta chain was retrieved from a study of CD8+CD57+ T cells in acquired aplastic anemia. Study-level information: The mean DNA yield obtained from sorted CD4+ and CD8+ cells came to 3 to 4 ug. Mean read depth for CD4+ cells from healthy donors was roughly 10 million.

Study-wide points: Patients and controls turned out to have 25 to 30 CD8+ CDR3 sequences in common.

In the case of this clonotype: Antigen specificity is unknown.

V lost 5 bases, J lost 1 base, and 11 bases lay in between. The CDR3 contains 14 residues. Germline-derived CDR1 and CDR2 are LNHNV and YYDKDF (reference sequence). Using genomic DNA as the template, TCR beta VDJ and CDR3 profiling was carried out. TCRdb passed the reads through MiXCR, listing each CDR3 protein once. The sample includes 50,000 to 65,000 distinct CDR3 sequences, less than 65% of them seen just once. The chain has TRBV15 and TRBJ1-1; no reliable D call. Sequenced sample: sorted CD4+, CD8+, or CD8+CD57+ T cells (not recorded which) from PBMCs. The receptor was derived from a human donor in good health, serving as a control. CDR3 coding DNA: TGTGCCACCAGCTACCATGAGGGGAACACTGAAGCTTTCTTT. It yields the protein CATSYHEGNTEAFF.